The 11 T cell receptor beta chains below come from one sample, sequenced in a study of blood T cells in healthy people across ages. Together with a sample-barcoded 5' primer, a J-beta primer mix was included in a second PCR lasting 7 to 11 cycles. TCRdb fed the 5' RACE reads into MiXCR, producing one record per CDR3 protein. This table holds around 650,000 distinct CDR3 sequences, 32% found once. Sequencing was done on a sample of blood. The receptors were gathered from an elderly woman in good health.

This clonotype turned up a few times. CDR3 bases: TGTGCCAGCAGCTTAGGCCCAGGGGCCTGCTACGAGCAGTACTTC. This gives the protein CASSLGPGACYEQYF. The chain employs TRBV7-2 and TRBJ2-7; D may be TRBD1 (6 bases). Germline V gene lookup returns CDR1 SGHTA and CDR2 FQGNSA. The CDR3 totals 15 residues. Trimming took off 1 base at V and 3 bases at J, with 13 bases between the two ends.

This clonotype appeared a few times. The rearrangement links TRBV18 to TRBJ1-1; D remains ambiguous. V lost 2 bases, J lost 8 bases, and 12 bases lay in between. Germline lookup yields CDR1 KGHSH and CDR2 LQKENI. This CDR3 region has 13 residues. This chain's CDR3 is CASSPGYGIEAFF. CDR3 DNA: TGTGCCAGCTCACCAGGGTATGGGATAGAAGCTTTCTTT.

This clonotype was counted many times. The chain is built from TRBV12-3 or TRBV12-4 and TRBJ1-6; maybe TRBD1 (6 bases). The CDR3 has 15 amino acids. V was shortened by 6 bases and J by 13 bases, with 22 bases between the two germline ends. The CDR3 DNA is TGTGCCAGCAGCCTACTACAGGGTGATTCGGGCCCCCTCCACTTT. Protein product: CASSLLQGDSGPLHF.

This clonotype turned up a few times. The J gene is TRBJ2-3, the V gene TRBV9; TRBD2 matches at 11 bases. This CDR3 region has 16 residues. Trimming cost V 2 bases and J 6 bases; bases outside gene matches: 8. The germline gives CDR1 SGDLS, CDR2 YYNGEE. CDR3 in DNA: TGTGCCAGCAGCGTGATAGCGGGGGGGCCGATGGATACGCAGTATTTT. Translating gives CASSVIAGGPMDTQYF.

This clonotype was detected ten times or more. The chain recombines TRBV20-1 with TRBJ1-1; D gene uncertain. The germline gives CDR1 DFQATT, CDR2 SNEGSKA (reference sequence). This CDR3 has 15 residues. V lost 1 base and J 1 base, leaving 13 bases between the germline ends. CDR3 in DNA: TGCAGTGCTAGAGTTCCCGCCAGTAGGAACACTGAAGCTTTCTTT. Translated: CSARVPASRNTEAFF.

The chain employs TRBV2 and TRBJ2-4; D not resolved. In germline, CDR1 is SNHLY, CDR2 FYNNEI. Trimming cost V 9 bases and J 0 bases, with 12 bases left between them. The CDR3 has 14 amino acids. This CDR3 is CASQPYLAKNIQYF. CDR3 bases: TGTGCCAGTCAGCCGTATCTAGCCAAAAACATTCAGTACTTC. Full variable domain (outside the CDR3, taken from reference TRBV2 and TRBJ2-4): EPEVTQTPSHQVTQMGQEVILRCVPISNHLYFYWYRQILGQKVEFLVSFYNNEISEKSEIFDDQFSVERPDGSNFTLKIRSTKLEDSAMYFCASQPYLAKNIQYFGAGTRLSVL.

At least ten counts were recorded for this clonotype. This chain links TRBV12-3 or TRBV12-4 with TRBJ2-3; the match to TRBD1 covers 7 bases. This CDR3 region has 15 residues. After removal of 2 bases from V and 1 base from J, the junction contained 3 bases not matched to a gene. The CDR3 spells CASSLTGAGTDTQYF. The DNA for the CDR3 is TGTGCCAGCAGTTTAACAGGGGCCGGCACAGATACGCAGTATTTT.

Of note for this clonotype: Since a much larger clone is just one base distant, this may be a read error. V gene TRBV6-1 combines with J gene TRBJ2-3, with D tentatively TRBD1 or TRBD2 (6 bases each). Germline loops: CDR1 MNHNS, CDR2 SASEGT. The CDR3 is 14 residues long. The CDR3 here is CASLRGETTGTQYF. CDR3 DNA sequence: TGTGCCAGCCTGAGGGGGGAGACCACAGGTACGCAGTATTTT.

This clonotype has more than one count but fewer than ten. The junction departs from the called germline gene at one end, perhaps through a read error. The chain joins TRBV2 to TRBJ2-7, with D unresolved. The germline CDR1 and CDR2 sequences are SNHLY and FYNNEI. The CDR3 contains 12 residues. The CDR3 coding sequence is TGTGCCAGCAGGCGAACCTCCTACGAGCGGTACTTC. Translated: CASRRTSYERYF.

This clonotype was observed at least ten times. This chain uses TRBV20-1 with TRBJ2-5; 13 bases match TRBD2. From germline, CDR1 is DFQATT and CDR2 SNEGSKA (reference sequence). Trimming removed 6 bases from V and 5 bases from J; junction bases left unmatched: 6. There are 14 residues in the CDR3. The CDR3 sequence: CSAPTSGGWETQYF. CDR3 coding DNA: TGCAGTGCCCCGACTAGCGGGGGGTGGGAGACCCAGTACTTC.

Of note for this clonotype: Just one base apart from a much larger clone, this may be a read error. The chain couples TRBV28 to TRBJ1-2; D call uncertain. Trimming removed 4 bases from V and 7 bases from J, with 16 bases in between. Germline-derived CDR1 and CDR2 are MDHEN and SYDVKM. This CDR3 spans 14 amino acids. CDR3 bases: TGTGCCAGCAGTTCAGCAGCCCGGCTGAGTGGCTACACCTTC. Encoded protein: CASSSAARLSGYTF.